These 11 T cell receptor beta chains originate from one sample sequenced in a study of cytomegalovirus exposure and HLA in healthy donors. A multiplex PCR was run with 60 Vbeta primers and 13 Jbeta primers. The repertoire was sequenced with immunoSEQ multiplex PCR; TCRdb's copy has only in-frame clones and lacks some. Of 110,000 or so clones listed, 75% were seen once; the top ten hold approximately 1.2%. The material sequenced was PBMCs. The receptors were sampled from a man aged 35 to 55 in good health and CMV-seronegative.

In nucleotides, the CDR3 is TGCGCCAGCAGCTCCGTCGGGACAGGGGTGAGCACAGATACGCAGTATTTT. Its protein product is CASSSVGTGVSTDTQYF. V and J are TRBV5-1 and TRBJ2-3, with TRBD1 matching 10 bases. Trimming at V came to 3 bases and at J to 0 bases, leaving 7 bases not matched to a gene. Germline lookup yields CDR1 SGHRS and CDR2 YFSETQ. CDR3 size: 17 residues. The full variable domain, its missing parts supplied by reference TRBV5-1 and TRBJ2-3, is KAGVTQTPRYLIKTRGQQVTLSCSPISGHRSVSWYQQTPGQGLQFLFEYFSETQRNKGNFPGRFSGRQFSNSRSEMNVSTLELGDSALYLCASSSVGTGVSTDTQYFGPGTRLTVL.

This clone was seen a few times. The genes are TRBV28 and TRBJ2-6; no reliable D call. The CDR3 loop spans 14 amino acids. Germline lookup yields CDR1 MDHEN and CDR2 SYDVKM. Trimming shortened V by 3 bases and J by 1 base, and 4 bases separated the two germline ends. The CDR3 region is CASSFYSGANVLTF. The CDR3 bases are TGTGCCAGCAGTTTTTATTCTGGGGCCAACGTCCTGACTTTC.

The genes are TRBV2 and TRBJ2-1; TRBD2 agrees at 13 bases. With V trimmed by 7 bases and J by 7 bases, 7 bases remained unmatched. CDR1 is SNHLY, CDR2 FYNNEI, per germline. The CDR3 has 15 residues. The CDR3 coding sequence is TGTGCCAGCAAACTAGCGGGAGGGCCGGGTAATGAGCAGTTCTTC. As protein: CASKLAGGPGNEQFF.

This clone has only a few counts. The CDR3 loop reads CASSQEASGSYEQYF. The CDR3, as DNA: TGTGCCAGCAGCCAAGAAGCTAGCGGCTCCTACGAGCAGTACTTC. The chain joins TRBV4-2 to TRBJ2-7, with 7 positions matching TRBD2. From germline, CDR1 is LGHNA and CDR2 YNFKEQ. There are 15 residues in the CDR3. The V segment lost 0 bases and the J segment 0 bases; nucleotides outside the gene matches: 2.

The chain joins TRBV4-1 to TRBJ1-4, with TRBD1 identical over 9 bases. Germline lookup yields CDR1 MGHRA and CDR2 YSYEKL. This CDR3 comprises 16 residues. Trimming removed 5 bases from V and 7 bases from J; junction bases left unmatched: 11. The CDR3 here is CASSYQTGQGPEKLFF. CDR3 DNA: TGCGCCAGCAGCTATCAAACGGGACAGGGTCCTGAAAAACTGTTTTTT.

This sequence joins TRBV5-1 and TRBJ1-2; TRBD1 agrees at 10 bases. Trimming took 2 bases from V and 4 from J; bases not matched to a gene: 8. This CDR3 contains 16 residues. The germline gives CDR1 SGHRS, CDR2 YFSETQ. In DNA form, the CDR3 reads TGCGCCAGCAGCTTACGACAGGGGGCGACTCCCTATGGCTACACCTTC. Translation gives CASSLRQGATPYGYTF.

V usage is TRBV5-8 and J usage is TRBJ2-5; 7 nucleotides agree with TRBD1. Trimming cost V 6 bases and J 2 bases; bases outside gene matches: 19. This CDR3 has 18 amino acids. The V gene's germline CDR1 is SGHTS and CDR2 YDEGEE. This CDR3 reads CASTLGRGVGTDQETQYF. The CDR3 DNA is TGTGCCAGCACCCTTGGACGAGGGGTAGGGACAGATCAAGAGACCCAGTACTTC. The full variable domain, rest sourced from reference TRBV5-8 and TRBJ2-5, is EAGVTQSPTHLIKTRGQQATLRCSPISGHTSVYWYQQALGLGLQFLLWYDEGEERNRGNFPPRFSGRQFPNYSSELNVNALELEDSALYLCASTLGRGVGTDQETQYFGPGTRLLVL.

DNA of the CDR3: TGCGCCAGCAGCTTAACCGTGAGCTCCTACGAGCAGTACTTC. Amino acid sequence: CASSLTVSSYEQYF. This chain links TRBV5-1 with TRBJ2-7, with no clear D. V lost 2 bases and J 0 bases, leaving 9 bases between the germline ends. The V gene's germline CDR1 is SGHRS and CDR2 YFSETQ. The CDR3 covers 14 residues.

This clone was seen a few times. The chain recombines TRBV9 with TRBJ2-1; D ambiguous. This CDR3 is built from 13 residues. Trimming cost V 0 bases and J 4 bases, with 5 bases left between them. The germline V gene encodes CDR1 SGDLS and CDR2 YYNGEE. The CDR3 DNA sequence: TGTGCCAGCAGCGTAGCCCGGTACAATGAGCAGTTCTTC. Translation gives CASSVARYNEQFF.

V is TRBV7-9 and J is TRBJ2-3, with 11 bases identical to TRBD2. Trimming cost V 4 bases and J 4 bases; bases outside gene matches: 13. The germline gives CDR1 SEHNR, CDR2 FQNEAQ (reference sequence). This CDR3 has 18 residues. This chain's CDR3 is CASSSYSLPGLAADTQYF. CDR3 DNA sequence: TGTGCCAGCAGCTCATACTCGCTTCCGGGACTAGCGGCAGATACGCAGTATTTT. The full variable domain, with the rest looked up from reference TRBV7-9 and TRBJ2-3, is DTGVSQNPRHKITKRGQNVTFRCDPISEHNRLYWYRQTLGQGPEFLTYFQNEAQLEKSRLLSDRFSAERPKGSFSTLEIQRTEQGDSAMYLCASSSYSLPGLAADTQYFGPGTRLTVL.

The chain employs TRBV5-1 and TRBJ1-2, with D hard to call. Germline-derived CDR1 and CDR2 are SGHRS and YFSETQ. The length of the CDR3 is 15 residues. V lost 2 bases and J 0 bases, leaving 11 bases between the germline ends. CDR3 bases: TGCGCCAGCAGCTTTGACACGCGGGCTAACTATGGCTACACCTTC. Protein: CASSFDTRANYGYTF.